Below are 19 T cell receptor beta chains sequenced from a single sample in a study of neurological immune-mediated disorders. The time point: longitudinal time-point 1 (baseline). Each CDR3 protein is one row after TCRdb ran MiXCR on the 5' RACE reads. The sample has about 49,000 distinct CDR3 sequences, less than 12% seen once. The source material was PBMCs. These receptors all come from a woman between 35 and 50 years old in good health.

This clonotype has ten or more counts. This chain connects TRBV20-1 to TRBJ1-2; 7 nucleotides line up with TRBD1. The CDR3 runs 13 residues. Germline loops: CDR1 DFQATT, CDR2 SNEGSKA (reference sequence). Unmatched junction bases numbered 8, after V lost 6 bases and J lost 4 bases. CDR3 amino acids: CSARGRQGYGYTF. CDR3 nucleotide sequence: TGCAGTGCCCGAGGTCGACAGGGCTATGGCTACACCTTC.

This clonotype was detected many times. This chain joins TRBV27 and TRBJ2-1; D is perhaps TRBD1 or TRBD2 (5 bases each). This CDR3 contains 13 residues. Germline CDR1 and CDR2: MNHEY and SMNVEV (reference sequence). The V end lost 4 bases, the J end lost 5 bases, and 9 bases lay between the germline ends. The chain's CDR3 is CASSWDGDNEQFF. The CDR3, as DNA: TGTGCCAGCAGTTGGGACGGGGACAATGAGCAGTTCTTC.

V gene TRBV3-1 combines with J gene TRBJ2-7; 9 bases line up with TRBD1. The CDR3 covers 15 residues. With V trimmed by 3 bases and J by 3 bases, 6 bases remained unmatched. Germline V gene lookup returns CDR1 LGHDT and CDR2 YNNKEL (reference sequence). The CDR3 protein is CASSHRWTGDYEQYF. DNA for the CDR3: TGTGCCAGCAGCCACCGATGGACAGGGGACTACGAGCAGTACTTC.

This clonotype was counted at least ten times. The chain joins TRBV29-1 to TRBJ2-7; the match to TRBD1 covers 8 bases. V dropped 4 bases and J dropped 7; count of bases not matched to a gene: 12. The CDR3 has 14 amino acids. Germline V gene sequence: CDR1 SQVTM, CDR2 ANQGSEA. CDR3 DNA: TGCAGCGTTGGAGGCGACAGGGGTTCGGGTGAGCAGTACTTC. It is translated as CSVGGDRGSGEQYF.

At least ten counts were recorded for this clonotype. This chain connects TRBV29-1 to TRBJ1-2, with D possibly matching TRBD1 (6 bases). V was pared by 4 bases and J by 4 bases, with 13 bases between. CDR1 and CDR2 from the germline V gene are SQVTM and ANQGSEA. The CDR3 sequence is 13 residues long. The CDR3 sequence is CSVVQGQGYGYTF. The CDR3 coding sequence is TGCAGCGTTGTTCAGGGGCAGGGCTATGGCTACACCTTC. The variable domain in full, with the rest retrieved from reference TRBV29-1 and TRBJ1-2, is SAVISQKPSRDICQRGTSLTIQCQVDSQVTMMFWYRQQPGQSLTLIATANQGSEATYESGFVIDKFPISRPNLTFSTLTVSNMSPEDSSIYLCSVVQGQGYGYTFGSGTRLTVV.

This clonotype was found many times. The chain couples TRBV12-3 or TRBV12-4 to TRBJ1-2; 9 bases are a match to TRBD1. This CDR3 spans 14 amino acids. Trimming cost V 5 bases and J 8 bases; bases outside gene matches: 9. CDR3 residues: CASSGDRDVGGYTF. CDR3 bases: TGTGCCAGCAGTGGGGACAGGGATGTTGGGGGCTACACCTTC.

Many counts were recorded for this clonotype. The chain links TRBV20-1 to TRBJ1-5; D perhaps matches TRBD1 (5 bases). The CDR3 consists of 15 residues. V was shortened by 5 bases and J by 1 base, with 15 bases between the two germline ends. From germline, CDR1 is DFQATT and CDR2 SNEGSKA (reference sequence). The CDR3 DNA reads TGCAGTGCTTCCAAGCCTCAGGGAAGCAATCAGCCCCAGCATTTT. This encodes CSASKPQGSNQPQHF.

In this sample, this clonotype turned up many times. In nucleotides, the CDR3 is TGTGCCAGCAGCCCACGACAGGGGGGCTTCACTGAAGCTTTCTTT. Its translation: CASSPRQGGFTEAFF. J is TRBJ1-1 and V is TRBV11-1; 9 bases agree with TRBD1. V trimming: 5 bases; J trimming: 4 bases; junction bases outside the gene matches: 8. Per germline, CDR1 SGHAT and CDR2 FQDESV (reference sequence). The CDR3 is made up of 15 amino acids.

Many counts were recorded for this clonotype. The chain joins TRBV29-1 to TRBJ2-5; a possible D gene is TRBD2 (6 bases). The length of the CDR3 is 11 residues. Between the trimmed V and J ends, which lost 8 bases and 5 bases, there was a span of 12 bases. The V gene's germline CDR1 is SQVTM and CDR2 ANQGSEA. The CDR3 spells CSPQEGETQYF. For the CDR3, the DNA is TGCAGCCCCCAGGAGGGGGAGACCCAGTACTTC.

The sample holds many counts of this clonotype. This chain links TRBV14 with TRBJ1-2; 9 positions agree with TRBD1. Germline CDR1 reads SGHDN; CDR2 reads FVKESK. Unmatched junction bases numbered 10, after V lost 4 bases and J lost 1 base. The CDR3 covers 17 residues. The CDR3 DNA reads TGTGCCAGCAGCCCACGGACAGGGGCGAACTTTAACTATGGCTACACCTTC. This sequence encodes CASSPRTGANFNYGYTF.

This clonotype was counted ten times or more. This chain links TRBV6-2 or TRBV6-3 with TRBJ2-1; TRBD1 matches 10 bases. This CDR3 region has 15 residues. Trimming cost V 2 bases and J 8 bases; bases outside gene matches: 6. CDR1 MNHEY and CDR2 SVGEGT come from the germline V gene. CDR3 region: CASSYPKTGGDEQFF. CDR3 nucleotides: TGTGCCAGCAGTTACCCAAAGACAGGGGGCGATGAGCAGTTCTTC.

In this sample, this clonotype turned up many times. The chain links TRBV9 to TRBJ2-6, with 7 bases matching TRBD1. The V and J ends lost 5 bases and 0 bases, in that order; junction bases with no gene match: 8. Germline V gives CDR1 SGDLS, CDR2 YYNGEE. This CDR3 has 17 amino acids. CDR3 in DNA: TGTGCCAGCAGGGAGACAGGGCCGAGCTCTGGGGCCAACGTCCTGACTTTC. The encoded protein is CASRETGPSSGANVLTF.

Many counts were recorded for this clonotype. The J gene is TRBJ1-2, the V gene TRBV10-3; D not resolved. CDR1 is ENHRY, CDR2 SYGVKD, per germline. The CDR3 covers 14 residues. V lost 11 bases and J 3 bases, leaving 19 bases between the germline ends. The DNA of the CDR3 is TGTGCCTCACGGGTAGGCAGTCGTGACTATGGCTACACCTTC. Amino acids: CASRVGSRDYGYTF.

Many counts were recorded for this clonotype. V and J are TRBV5-1 and TRBJ1-4, with 11 bases matching TRBD1. CDR3 length: 18 residues. Germline V gene lookup returns CDR1 SGHRS and CDR2 YFSETQ. The V and J ends lost 3 bases and 0 bases, in that order; junction bases with no gene match: 7. CDR3 loop: CASSSGQGAETTNEKLFF. CDR3 nucleotides: TGCGCCAGCAGCTCCGGACAGGGGGCAGAGACAACTAATGAAAAACTGTTTTTT.

There are many counts of this clonotype. The chain couples TRBV15 to TRBJ1-4; 7 bases line up with TRBD1. The CDR3 is 16 amino acids. Germline assignment: CDR1 LNHNV and CDR2 YYDKDF (reference sequence). Germline trimming cut 2 bases from V and 7 bases from J; bases unmatched to any gene: 10. The CDR3 region is CATSRMGTRGIEKLFF. In DNA, the CDR3 is TGTGCCACCAGCAGAATGGGGACCAGGGGGATTGAAAAACTGTTTTTT. Together with reference TRBV15 and TRBJ1-4, the CDR3 gives the full variable domain: DAMVIQNPRYQVTQFGKPVTLSCSQTLNHNVMYWYQQKSSQAPKLLFHYYDKDFNNEADTPDNFQSRRPNTSFCFLDIRSPGLGDTAMYLCATSRMGTRGIEKLFFGSGTQLSVL.

Many counts were recorded for this clonotype. The V gene is TRBV7-2, the J gene TRBJ2-7; 9 bases map to TRBD1. CDR3 size: 16 residues. J gave up 1 base and V 4 bases, and 8 bases lay outside the gene matches. Per germline, CDR1 SGHTA and CDR2 FQGNSA. CDR3 sequence reads: CASSSSGTGRSYEQYF. The CDR3 DNA follows: TGTGCCAGCAGCTCCTCCGGGACAGGGAGATCCTACGAGCAGTACTTC.

The rearrangement uses TRBV6-5 and TRBJ1-1, with 12 bases aligning to TRBD1. Trimming removed 10 bases from V and 5 bases from J; junction bases left unmatched: 8. Germline CDR1 MNHEY, CDR2 SVGAGI. This CDR3 comprises 14 residues. The CDR3 nucleotides are TGTGCCACCTGGGACAGGGGGCAGGGTACTGAAGCTTTCTTT. Translation: CATWDRGQGTEAFF.

At least ten counts were recorded for this clonotype. The chain has TRBV20-1 and TRBJ1-2; 7 bases align to TRBD1. The CDR3 is 13 amino acids. Trimming took 2 bases from V and 1 from J; bases not matched to a gene: 1. Germline lookup yields CDR1 DFQATT and CDR2 SNEGSKA (reference sequence). The CDR3 reads CSARWDSNYGYTF. CDR3 coding DNA: TGCAGTGCTAGATGGGACAGTAACTATGGCTACACCTTC.

This clonotype was counted many times. The chain joins TRBV12-3 or TRBV12-4 to TRBJ1-6; 7 nucleotides match TRBD1. Trimming cost V 5 bases and J 12 bases; bases outside gene matches: 7. The CDR3 is 13 amino acids. The DNA of the CDR3 is TGTGCCAGCAGTAGCAGGGGGTCTCAACCCCTCCACTTT. It specifies CASSSRGSQPLHF.